This TCR beta chain was sequenced in a study of blood T cell repertoires in COVID-19. Method: immunoSEQ multiplex PCR; TCRdb's copy keeps in-frame clones and lacks some. The sample carries a few hundred thousand clones, 84% recorded once. Germline V gene data show CDR1 as MGHRA and CDR2 as YSYEKL. V was clipped by 1 base and J by 0 bases; unmatched bases: 8. The CDR3 consists of 18 residues. The sample taken for sequencing was peripheral blood. This chain links TRBV4-1 with TRBJ2-4; TRBD2 agrees at 8 bases. The sequence was collected from a man aged 35 to 55 who had recovered from COVID-19. This chain's CDR3 is CASSQVAGLLLAKNIQYF. CDR3 DNA sequence: TGCGCCAGCAGCCAAGTAGCGGGACTTTTGCTAGCCAAAAACATTCAGTACTTC.